The clone carrying this T cell receptor (beta chain) has only a few counts. Its antigen is still unknown. Noted treatment: PENTA 11 planned treatment interruption arm or continuous ART arm. At least 24 weeks of at least three-drug ART, in children 2 to 15 years. Only samples with at least 5 million viable PBMCs qualified. Naive CD4+ CD45RA+ CD45RO- T cells were FACS-sorted from thawed PBMCs. The data were obtained in a study of HIV-infected children after antiretroviral therapy interruption. Study-wide findings and caveats: Naive CD4+ CDR3 sharing between time points fell after interruption began.

The CDR3 covers 14 residues. Germline V gives CDR1 MGHDK, CDR2 SYGVNS. Trimming at V came to 6 bases and at J to 6 bases, leaving 9 bases not matched to a gene. The TCR library was built from RNA with a 3' RACE protocol and unique molecular identifiers. TCRdb re-called the 3' RACE reads with MiXCR, one entry per CDR3 protein. This table holds around 50,000 distinct CDR3 sequences, around 4.5% found once. This receptor was obtained from a pool of human donors with HIV. Sample: CD45RA+ CD4+ T cells from PBMCs, pooled from several time points, taken from a donor given antiretroviral therapy, either interrupted or continuous. The subset was: naive CD4+ CD45RA+ CD45RO- T cells. The genes are TRBV25-1 and TRBJ2-3; 7 bases are shared with TRBD2. CDR3 residues: CASRSTGGGDTQYF. CDR3 DNA: TGTGCCAGCAGGTCCACGGGGGGAGGCGATACGCAGTATTTT.